These 16 T cell receptor beta chains share one sample of origin, sequenced in a study of identical twins. MiXCR, run by TCRdb on the 5' RACE reads, gives a single entry per CDR3 protein. Among a few hundred thousand distinct CDR3 sequences listed, about an eighth were seen once. The sample also formed part of further work on yellow fever vaccine responses in identical twins.

Sequencing was done on a sample of memory (CD45RO+) T cells sorted from blood. Receptors originate from a woman aged 18-29 years in good health.

This clonotype was counted between two and nine times. The rearrangement joins TRBV28 to TRBJ2-1; TRBD2 agrees at 8 bases. The CDR3 contains 16 residues. V lost 2 bases to trimming and J lost 7 bases; unmatched junction nucleotides: 10. Germline loops: CDR1 MDHEN, CDR2 SYDVKM. The CDR3 coding sequence is TGTGCCAGCAGTTTAATCGGCCGGTCTAGCGGGAATGAGCAGTTCTTC. Protein sequence: CASSLIGRSSGNEQFF.

The chain uses TRBV30 and TRBJ1-4; D uncertain. The germline V gene has CDR1 GTSNPN and CDR2 SVGIG (reference sequence). V was clipped by 4 bases and J by 7 bases, with 13 bases between them. The CDR3 runs 13 residues. CDR3 in amino acids: CAWTPRIGEKLFF. The CDR3 bases are TGTGCCTGGACCCCGAGGATTGGTGAAAAACTGTTTTTT.

V gene TRBV4-3 combines with J gene TRBJ2-1; no definite D call. Germline V gene sequence: CDR1 LGHNA, CDR2 YSLEER. Deletions cut 1 base from V and 15 bases from J, with 16 bases between. CDR3 length equals 13 residues. In DNA form, the CDR3 reads TGCGCCAGCAGCCAAGTGGTGGGCACGTTGGGGTTCTTC. It specifies CASSQVVGTLGFF.

The table lists this clonotype with many counts. The chain combines TRBV12-3 or TRBV12-4 with TRBJ1-3; no clear D. Trimming stripped 7 bases from V and 0 bases from J, with 16 bases between. CDR3 length equals 16 residues. The CDR3 loop is CASTRSTTSSGNTIYF. CDR3 nucleotides: TGTGCCAGCACCCGATCGACAACGAGCTCTGGAAACACCATATATTTT.

The CDR3 protein is CAAAGGSYNEQFF. The CDR3 coding sequence is TGTGCCGCGGCCGGGGGTTCCTACAATGAGCAGTTCTTC. This sequence joins TRBV25-1 and TRBJ2-1; possible D gene TRBD2, 6 bases. Trimming took off 11 bases at V and 1 base at J, with 12 bases between the two ends. The germline V gene encodes CDR1 MGHDK and CDR2 SYGVNS. There are 13 residues in the CDR3.

This clonotype was seen more than once but under ten times. CDR3 sequence reads: CASTEGLAGLWEKTQYF. As DNA, the CDR3 is TGTGCCAGCACCGAGGGACTAGCGGGACTATGGGAAAAGACCCAGTACTTC. The rearrangement links TRBV28 to TRBJ2-5; 13 bases are shared with TRBD2. Germline V gene data show CDR1 as MDHEN and CDR2 as SYDVKM. Unmatched junction bases numbered 14, after V lost 7 bases and J lost 6 bases. This CDR3 comprises 17 residues. The variable domain in full, with the rest retrieved from reference TRBV28 and TRBJ2-5, is DVKVTQSSRYLVKRTGEKVFLECVQDMDHENMFWYRQDPGLGLRLIYFSYDVKMKEKGDIPEGYSVSREKKERFSLILESASTNQTSMYLCASTEGLAGLWEKTQYFGPGTRLLVL.

This clonotype was seen a few times. The chain joins TRBV20-1 to TRBJ2-3, with 7 bases identical to TRBD2. The germline V gene has CDR1 DFQATT and CDR2 SNEGSKA (reference sequence). With 6 bases clipped from V and 3 bases from J, the junction kept 9 bases outside the gene matches. The CDR3 is 14 amino acids. CDR3 sequence (DNA): TGCAGTGCAGAACATTCTAGCGGAACAGATACGCAGTATTTT. Protein sequence: CSAEHSSGTDTQYF.

In its sample, this clonotype was seen many times. The chain employs TRBV5-1 and TRBJ2-1; 9 nucleotides match TRBD2. The junction had 10 bases not matched to a gene; V was cut back by 6 bases and J by 6 bases. Per germline, CDR1 SGHRS and CDR2 YFSETQ. The CDR3 totals 15 residues. The CDR3 region is CASTYFSGSVNEQFF. Here the CDR3 DNA reads TGCGCCAGCACCTACTTTAGCGGGAGTGTCAATGAGCAGTTCTTC.

The chain uses TRBV6-2 or TRBV6-3 and TRBJ2-7; D possibly corresponds to TRBD2 (5 bases). V gave up 2 bases and J gave up 2 bases, with 13 bases separating them. The germline CDR1 and CDR2 sequences are MNHEY and SVGEGT. The CDR3 spans 15 residues. The CDR3 sequence is CASSYDTRAAYEQYF. In DNA, the CDR3 is TGTGCCAGCAGTTACGATACTAGGGCAGCCTACGAGCAGTACTTC.

The chain carries TRBV6-1 and TRBJ2-1; 9 positions match TRBD2. The V gene's germline CDR1 is MNHNS and CDR2 SASEGT. V lost 8 bases and J lost 7; bases outside the gene matches: 12. The CDR3 is 15 residues long. The DNA for the CDR3 is TGTGCCAGCCTCATGGGTAGCGGGAGCTCGAATGAGCAGTTCTTC. It encodes CASLMGSGSSNEQFF.

This clonotype was seen more than once but under ten times. J is TRBJ1-1 and V is TRBV14; no clear D. This CDR3 is built from 13 residues. Germline V gene sequence: CDR1 SGHDN, CDR2 FVKESK. Trimming took 0 bases from V and 10 from J, leaving 12 bases between them. CDR3 DNA sequence: TGTGCCAGCAGCCAAGATATCCGGGTCGGAGCTTTCTTT. It encodes CASSQDIRVGAFF.

V and J are TRBV3-1 and TRBJ2-7; 7 bases agree with TRBD1. This CDR3 is 14 amino acids long. Unmatched junction bases numbered 6, after V lost 4 bases and J lost 3 bases. Per the germline V gene, CDR1 is LGHDT and CDR2 is YNNKEL (reference sequence). The CDR3 DNA reads TGTGCCAGCAGCCGTGGGACAGAACTCTACGAGCAGTACTTC. This gives the protein CASSRGTELYEQYF.

V is TRBV5-6 and J is TRBJ1-2; unclear D gene. Germline loops: CDR1 SGHDT, CDR2 YYEEEE. Trimming stripped 3 bases from V and 2 bases from J, with 8 bases between. The CDR3 has 13 residues. The CDR3 sequence is CASSSGPNYGYTF. The CDR3 nucleotides are TGTGCCAGCAGCTCCGGCCCCAACTATGGCTACACCTTC.

This clonotype was seen only a few times. The chain recombines TRBV20-1 with TRBJ2-1, with 14 bases that match TRBD2. The CDR3 runs to 15 residues. J gave up 12 bases and V 6 bases, and 13 bases lay outside the gene matches. The germline V gene encodes CDR1 DFQATT and CDR2 SNEGSKA (reference sequence). CDR3 region: CSAIGTSGGPEGQFF. The CDR3 nucleotides are TGCAGTGCCATCGGGACTAGCGGGGGACCGGAAGGGCAGTTCTTC.

This chain joins TRBV28 and TRBJ2-7; 11 bases map to TRBD2. The germline CDR1 and CDR2 sequences are MDHEN and SYDVKM. The CDR3 totals 14 residues. Trimming removed 6 bases from V and 3 bases from J; junction bases left unmatched: 4. DNA for the CDR3: TGTGCCAGCAGGACTAGCGGGGTAAACTACGAGCAGTACTTC. Protein product: CASRTSGVNYEQYF.

This clonotype was detected many times. The chain has TRBV3-1 and TRBJ2-5, with D perhaps being TRBD1 or TRBD2 (5 bases each). Germline CDR1 and CDR2: LGHDT and YNNKEL (reference sequence). Trimming stripped 5 bases from V and 4 bases from J, with 14 bases between. The CDR3 totals 14 residues. CDR3: CASSWGSGAETQYF. In nucleotides, the CDR3 is TGTGCCAGCAGCTGGGGGTCTGGAGCAGAGACCCAGTACTTC.